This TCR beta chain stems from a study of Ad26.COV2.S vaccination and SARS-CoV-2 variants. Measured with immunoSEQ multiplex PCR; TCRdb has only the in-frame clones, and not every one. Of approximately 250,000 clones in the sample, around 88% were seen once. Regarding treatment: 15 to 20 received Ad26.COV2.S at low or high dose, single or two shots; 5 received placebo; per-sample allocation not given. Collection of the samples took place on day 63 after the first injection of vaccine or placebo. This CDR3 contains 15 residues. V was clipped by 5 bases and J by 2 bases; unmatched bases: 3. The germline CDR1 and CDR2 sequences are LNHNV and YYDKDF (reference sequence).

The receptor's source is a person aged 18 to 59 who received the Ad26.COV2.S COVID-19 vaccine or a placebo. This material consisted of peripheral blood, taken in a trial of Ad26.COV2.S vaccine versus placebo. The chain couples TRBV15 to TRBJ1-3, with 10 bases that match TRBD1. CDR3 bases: TGTGCCACCAGCGTCGGGACAGGGGCTGGAAACACCATATATTTT. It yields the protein CATSVGTGAGNTIYF.